A single sample is the source of the 10 T cell receptor beta chains below, sequenced in a study of OX40 agonist ivuxolimab in advanced cancers. Clones were sequenced by immunoSEQ multiplex PCR, and TCRdb holds only the in-frame ones, with some missing. Of over 30,000 clones detected, roughly 81% appear once; the ten largest clones hold about a fifth. Sequenced here: CD4+ or CD8+ T cells sorted from blood, sampled in a trial of the OX40 agonist ivuxolimab. The source of these receptors is an adult with an advanced solid tumor such as melanoma, head and neck, liver or kidney cancer.

The chain links TRBV7-3 to TRBJ2-1; tentative D call: TRBD1 (8 bases). Germline V gene lookup returns CDR1 SGHTA and CDR2 FQGTGA. This CDR3 has 14 residues. V shed 5 bases and J shed 7 bases, with 15 bases lying between them. The chain's CDR3 is CASSRDRGGNEQFF. The CDR3 nucleotides read TGTGCCAGCAGCCGAGACAGGGGAGGGAATGAGCAGTTCTTC.

The sample holds a few counts of this clone. This chain joins TRBV7-8 and TRBJ2-3, with D unclear. The CDR3 has 12 amino acids. CDR1 and CDR2 from the germline V gene are SGHVS and FQNEAQ. V was trimmed by 4 bases and J by 6 bases, leaving 8 bases between them. The CDR3 DNA reads as TGTGCCAGCAGCTCGCCAAGGGATACGCAGTATTTT. Its translation: CASSSPRDTQYF. The whole variable domain, filled in from reference TRBV7-8 and TRBJ2-3, reads GAGVSQSPRYKVAKRGQDVALRCDPISGHVSLFWYQQALGQGPEFLTYFQNEAQLDKSGLPSDRFFAERPEGSVSTLKIQRTQQEDSAVYLCASSSPRDTQYFGPGTRLTVL.

The gene calls are TRBV2 and TRBJ2-7, with D possibly TRBD2 on 6 matching bases. This CDR3 comprises 14 residues. The germline CDR1 and CDR2 sequences are SNHLY and FYNNEI. Between the trimmed V and J ends, which lost 6 bases and 3 bases, there was a span of 15 bases. The CDR3, as DNA: TGTGCCAGCAGGACGGGACTGATAAACTACGAGCAGTACTTC. It codes for CASRTGLINYEQYF.

This clone came up a few times. This rearrangement joins TRBV18 to TRBJ1-2; 7 bases are a match to TRBD1. Germline V CDR1 and CDR2: KGHSH, LQKENI. The CDR3 extends over 14 amino acids. Trimming at V came to 3 bases and at J to 8 bases, leaving 9 bases not matched to a gene. CDR3 DNA sequence: TGTGCCAGCTCACCGGATACAGGGGCTCGGGGCTACACCTTC. This codes for CASSPDTGARGYTF.

J is TRBJ2-3 and V is TRBV19, with TRBD2 identical over 12 bases. The CDR3 extends over 17 amino acids. CDR1 is LNHDA and CDR2 is SQIVND in the germline V gene (reference sequence). V gave up 2 bases and J gave up 5 bases; unmatched junction bases: 8. The CDR3 loop reads CASSIIPRTSGKDTQYF. CDR3 sequence (DNA): TGTGCCAGTAGTATAATCCCCCGGACTAGCGGGAAAGATACGCAGTATTTT.

V usage is TRBV28 and J usage is TRBJ2-7, with 7 bases aligning to TRBD2. CDR1 and CDR2 from the germline V gene are MDHEN and SYDVKM. V was pared by 5 bases and J by 2 bases, with 6 bases of the junction left unmatched. The CDR3 length is 14 residues. The CDR3 DNA follows: TGTGCCAGCAGTCAAAGCGGGGCCACCTACGAGCAGTACTTC. Encoded protein: CASSQSGATYEQYF.

The chain links TRBV28 to TRBJ1-4; no clear D. CDR3 size: 17 residues. V lost 3 bases, J lost 3 bases, and 17 bases lay in between. In germline, CDR1 is MDHEN, CDR2 SYDVKM. In DNA form, the CDR3 reads TGTGCCAGCAGTTTTGGAGACCCGCCGAGAGCTAATGAAAAACTGTTTTTT. This gives the protein CASSFGDPPRANEKLFF.

The chain has TRBV7-9 and TRBJ1-4; D is undetermined. Trimming shortened V by 8 bases and J by 7 bases, and 11 bases separated the two germline ends. Per the germline V gene, CDR1 is SEHNR and CDR2 is FQNEAQ (reference sequence). The CDR3 runs to 12 residues. CDR3 loop: CASCRTAEKLFF. DNA for the CDR3: TGTGCCAGCTGCCGGACGGCTGAAAAACTGTTTTTT.

This clone qualifies as medium-sized (0.01 to 0.1%). CDR3 region: CASSRSGQTNMNTEAFF. CDR3 bases: TGCGCCAGCAGCCGCTCGGGACAGACAAACATGAACACTGAAGCTTTCTTT. The gene calls are TRBV5-1 and TRBJ1-1, with 7 bases aligning to TRBD1. CDR3 length: 17 residues. Trimming cost V 4 bases and J 0 bases; bases outside gene matches: 12. Germline V gene sequence: CDR1 SGHRS, CDR2 YFSETQ.

The chain recombines TRBV7-6 with TRBJ1-1; tentatively, D is TRBD1 (6 bases). CDR1 is SGHVS, CDR2 FNYEAQ, per germline. The CDR3 length is 12 residues. The V end was cut by 1 base, the J end by 11 bases, with 11 bases between. The DNA for the CDR3 is TGTGCCAGCAGCTTAGACCCGGGGGCCGCTTTCTTT. Translating it yields CASSLDPGAAFF.